These 4 T cell receptor beta chains were all obtained from the same sample, sequenced in a study of PD-L1 blockade in urothelial cancer (TCRdb year 2017). Libraries were built with the immunoSEQ multiplex PCR assay. The source is immuneACCESS, and TCRdb retained only in-frame sequences with V and J called. Part of the clones is not carried over; for the studies checked, unresolved V genes explain less than half of this, and the remainder is unexplained. The sample table records some 57,000 clones; about 80% of these occur just once. 1% to 1.5% of the sample is in the top ten clones. The time point label of this sample denotes: pretreatment peripheral blood. The source was PBMCs, collected around atezolizumab (anti-PD-L1) treatment. These receptor sequences come from a man aged 50-60 years with urothelial cancer.

V gene TRBV2 combines with J gene TRBJ1-1; TRBD1 is a possible D gene (6 bases). The CDR3 covers 15 residues. Per germline, CDR1 SNHLY and CDR2 FYNNEI. The germline V and J ends were trimmed by 1 base and 0 bases, with 9 bases remaining between them. Here the CDR3 DNA reads TGTGCCAGCAGTGAAGGTTCAGGGGTGAACACTGAAGCTTTCTTT. Its translation is CASSEGSGVNTEAFF.

The chain recombines TRBV5-1 with TRBJ2-1; TRBD2 aligns across 7 bases. The trim removed 3 bases at V and 2 bases at J, leaving 5 bases unmatched. Germline CDR1 is SGHRS and CDR2 is YFSETQ. CDR3 length: 15 amino acids. The CDR3 bases are TGCGCCAGCAGCTCAGCAGCGGGACCCTACAATGAGCAGTTCTTC. It specifies CASSSAAGPYNEQFF. The variable domain in full, with the rest retrieved from reference TRBV5-1 and TRBJ2-1, is KAGVTQTPRYLIKTRGQQVTLSCSPISGHRSVSWYQQTPGQGLQFLFEYFSETQRNKGNFPGRFSGRQFSNSRSEMNVSTLELGDSALYLCASSSAAGPYNEQFFGPGTRLTVL.

CDR3 residues: CASSNRDSEAFF. Here the CDR3 DNA reads TGTGCCAGCAGTAATAGGGACTCTGAAGCTTTCTTT. V is TRBV27 and J is TRBJ1-1, with D possibly being TRBD1 (5 bases). Germline V gene sequence: CDR1 MNHEY, CDR2 SMNVEV (reference sequence). The V and J ends lost 5 bases and 6 bases respectively, with 10 bases between them. The CDR3 contains 12 residues.

The V call is TRBV5-6, the J call TRBJ2-5; TRBD1 agrees at 10 bases. CDR1 is SGHDT, CDR2 YYEEEE, per germline. J was trimmed by 5 bases and V by 2 bases; bases with no gene match: 3. CDR3 length: 14 residues. The CDR3 nucleotides read TGTGCCAGCAGCTTTGGGACAGGGGCCGAGACCCAGTACTTC. Translation gives CASSFGTGAETQYF.